This TCR beta chain emerged from a study of OX40 agonist ivuxolimab in advanced cancers. Some background on the complete study: The costimulatory receptor OX40 (CD134) was targeted by ivuxolimab, a fully human IgG2 agonistic monoclonal antibody. Intravenous ivuxolimab was administered to patients every 2 weeks at six dose levels: 0.01, 0.1, 0.3, 1.5, 3 and 10 mg/kg. Among the roughly 50 dose-escalation patients, 19 had hepatocellular carcinoma, 15 or so melanoma, 9 renal cell carcinoma and 9 head and neck cancer. The dose-escalation cohort was around 83% male with a mean age of approximately 59 years, ranging from roughly 20 to 80. Prior anti-PD-1, anti-PD-L1 or anti-CTLA-4 therapy was permitted, and roughly two fifths of dose-escalation patients had received checkpoint inhibitors. Partial responses were achieved by three dose-escalation patients, of whom one had hepatocellular carcinoma and two had cutaneous melanoma. The point of sequencing TCRbeta in the periphery was to test whether ivuxolimab changed TCR sequence diversity and drove clonal T-cell expansion. The paper reports the monotherapy dose-escalation portion (N of about 50 patients) of the phase I ivuxolimab trial.

The trial excluded patients who had a history of autoimmune disease or were on systemic immunosuppression. Peripheral blood for TCR sequencing was collected from all dose cohorts at baseline, on cycle 4 day 1, and on cycle 7 day 1. The samples were drawn from a first-in-human, open-label, multicenter phase I dose-escalation trial of ivuxolimab. Adults with locally advanced or metastatic melanoma, renal cell, hepatocellular, or head and neck squamous cell carcinoma were enrolled in the trial. CD4+ and CD8+ T cells were sorted separately from peripheral blood before TCR sequencing. To sequence the TCRbeta CDR3 region, genomic DNA was isolated from the sorted cells. The immunoSEQ Assay was used to sequence the TCRbeta CDR3 regions. TCRdb obtained this table from immuneACCESS and retained in-frame rearrangements with V and J assigned. These tables miss some clones; where compared with another copy, unresolved V genes account for less than half of the shortfall, and the remainder is unexplained. Recorded for this sample are tens of thousands of clones; 86% of them occurred a single time. Approximately 0.92% of the sample goes to the ten largest clones.

The research as a whole found: After ivuxolimab, CD8+ T cells had more expanded clones than CD4+ T cells on average. At doses of 0.1 to 3.0 mg/kg, clonal expansion of both CD4+ and CD8+ T cells in blood was seen between baseline and week 6. Low levels of normalized T-cell clonal expansion were also shown by some nonresponding patients. The antigen specificity of the clonally expanded peripheral T cells was not determined. In partial responders in the 0.1-3.0 mg/kg groups, normalized peripheral clonal expansion was found to be among the lowest, especially among CD8+ T cells.

This clone was seen a handful of times. Its binding antigen is unknown. The sample holds no much larger clone one base away, and base qualities are not on file. In the germline V gene, CDR1 corresponds to MGHRA and CDR2 to YSYEKL. V gives up 8 bases and J gives up 2 bases, and the segment between their germline ends measures 11 bases. From its cysteine to its phenylalanine, the CDR3 spans 13 amino acids. The sequence is cut down to CDR3 DNA, 39 bases in frame from base 1. The sample here was CD4+ or CD8+ T cells sorted from blood, taken in a trial of the OX40 agonist ivuxolimab. This sequence uses TRBV4-1 and TRBJ2-3, with the D gene not confidently named. This TCR derives from an adult with an advanced solid tumor such as melanoma, head and neck, liver or kidney cancer. CDR3 loop: CASSPMSTDTQYF. The nucleotide sequence reads as follows: TGCGCCAGCTCCCCGATGTCCACAGATACGCAGTATTTT.